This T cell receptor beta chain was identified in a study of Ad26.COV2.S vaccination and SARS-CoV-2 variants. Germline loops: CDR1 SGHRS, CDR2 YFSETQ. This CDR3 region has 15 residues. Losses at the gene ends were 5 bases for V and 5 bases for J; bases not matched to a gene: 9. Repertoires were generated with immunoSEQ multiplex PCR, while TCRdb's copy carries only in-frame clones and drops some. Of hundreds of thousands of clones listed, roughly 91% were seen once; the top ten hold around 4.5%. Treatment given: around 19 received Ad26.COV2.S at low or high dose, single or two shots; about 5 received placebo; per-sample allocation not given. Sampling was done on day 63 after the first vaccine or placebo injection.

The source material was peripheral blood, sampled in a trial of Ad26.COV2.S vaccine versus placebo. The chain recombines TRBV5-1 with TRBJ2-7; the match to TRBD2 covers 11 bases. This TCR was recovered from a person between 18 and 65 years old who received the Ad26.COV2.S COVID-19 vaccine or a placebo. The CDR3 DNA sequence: TGCGCCAGCAGGGGAATACTAGCGGGAGACAACGAGCAGTACTTC. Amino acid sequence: CASRGILAGDNEQYF.